Below, 29 T cell receptor beta chains from the same sample are listed, as sequenced in a study of blood T cell repertoires in COVID-19. TCRdb's copy holds only in-frame clones and misses some; the assay was immunoSEQ multiplex PCR. The sample has about 230,000 clones; roughly 90% are singletons. Sequencing input: PBMCs or T cells enriched from blood (not recorded which). Every receptor here comes from a woman aged 25 to 39 with acute COVID-19.

The gene calls are TRBV25-1 and TRBJ1-2; 8 bases map to TRBD1. J was trimmed by 6 bases and V by 1 base; bases with no gene match: 7. Per the germline V gene, CDR1 is MGHDK and CDR2 is SYGVNS. This CDR3 contains 15 residues. The CDR3 region is CASSEFRTGKDGYTF. The CDR3 DNA reads as TGTGCCAGCAGTGAATTCAGGACAGGGAAGGATGGCTACACCTTC.

V gene TRBV7-6 combines with J gene TRBJ1-1; TRBD1 might be the D (5 bases). Trimming cost V 5 bases and J 4 bases, with 20 bases left between them. The CDR3 is 16 residues long. CDR1 and CDR2 from the germline V gene are SGHVS and FNYEAQ. The DNA for the CDR3 is TGTGCCAGCAGCCCCTATGAAGTCAGGGATGGCACTGAAGCTTTCTTT. It codes for CASSPYEVRDGTEAFF.

The chain carries TRBV24-1 and TRBJ2-3; D might be TRBD1 (6 bases). The germline CDR1 and CDR2 sequences are KGHDR and SFDVKD. Trimming shortened V by 2 bases and J by 4 bases, and 12 bases separated the two germline ends. This CDR3 region has 15 residues. The CDR3 protein is CATSDWTQGPDTQYF. In DNA form, the CDR3 reads TGTGCCACCAGTGATTGGACCCAGGGGCCAGATACGCAGTATTTT.

V is TRBV30 and J is TRBJ1-1; no clear D gene. From germline, CDR1 is GTSNPN and CDR2 SVGIG (reference sequence). The CDR3 is made up of 12 amino acids. The germline V and J ends were trimmed by 2 bases and 3 bases, with 7 bases remaining between them. CDR3 loop: CAWSFIHTEAFF. In DNA form, the CDR3 reads TGTGCCTGGAGTTTCATCCACACTGAAGCTTTCTTT.

This chain uses TRBV7-9 with TRBJ1-5; D is possibly TRBD1 (6 bases). CDR1 and CDR2 (germline): SEHNR, FQNEAQ (reference sequence). CDR3 length: 15 residues. Trimming stripped 5 bases from V and 1 base from J, with 12 bases between. CDR3 DNA: TGTGCCAGCAGCGCGAGAGGACAGAGCAATCAGCCCCAGCATTTT. It codes for CASSARGQSNQPQHF.

Worth noting for this clone: The CDR3 carries no conserved terminal phenylalanine or tryptophan, so it likely arises from a read error. No DNA is shown, since the ends of the CDR3 on it are uncertain; the CDR3 is the one TCRdb lists. The genes are TRBV12-3 or TRBV12-4 and TRBJ2-3; TRBD2, the D gene given by the table, was not confirmed from the DNA. The length of the CDR3 is 13 amino acids, counting both ends. CDR3 region: CASTSLEASGVFV.

The chain carries TRBV5-6 and TRBJ2-2; 11 nucleotides align to TRBD2. Germline-derived CDR1 and CDR2 are SGHDT and YYEEEE. CDR3 length: 17 residues. Trimming cost V 4 bases and J 7 bases; bases outside gene matches: 12. CDR3 coding DNA: TGTGCCAGCAGCAGGCTAGCGGGGGGACTCGTGATCGGGGAGCTGTTTTTT. Residues: CASSRLAGGLVIGELFF.

V gene TRBV5-1 combines with J gene TRBJ1-1; 8 positions agree with TRBD1. The J segment lost 4 bases and the V segment lost 4 bases, leaving 9 bases of the junction unmatched. In germline, CDR1 is SGHRS, CDR2 YFSETQ. The CDR3 sequence is 15 residues long. The CDR3 is CASSKGQGALTEAFF. The CDR3 DNA reads TGCGCCAGCAGCAAAGGTCAGGGGGCTCTCACTGAAGCTTTCTTT.

The chain couples TRBV5-5 to TRBJ1-2, with no clear D. V shed 4 bases and J shed 5 bases, with 12 bases lying between them. The germline gives CDR1 SGHKS, CDR2 YYEKEE (reference sequence). The CDR3 is 13 residues long. The CDR3, as DNA: TGTGCCAGCAGCCCAGTCGAGGCTTATGGCTACACCTTC. Protein: CASSPVEAYGYTF.

The V call is TRBV9, the J call TRBJ2-1; TRBD1 matches 12 bases. The CDR3 extends over 15 amino acids. Losses at the gene ends were 3 bases for V and 6 bases for J; bases not matched to a gene: 4. Per germline, CDR1 SGDLS and CDR2 YYNGEE. The CDR3 is CASSGRDRGLNEQFF. CDR3 sequence (DNA): TGTGCCAGCAGCGGCCGGGACAGGGGGCTCAATGAGCAGTTCTTC.

The chain combines TRBV12-3 or TRBV12-4 with TRBJ2-1; 7 nucleotides match TRBD1. Losses at the gene ends were 7 bases for V and 5 bases for J; bases not matched to a gene: 5. This CDR3 has 13 residues. CDR3 residues: CASIQGVNNEQFF. CDR3 sequence (DNA): TGTGCCAGCATTCAGGGGGTCAACAATGAGCAGTTCTTC.

The chain carries TRBV6-5 and TRBJ1-5; possibly TRBD1 for D (5 bases). The CDR3 length is 13 residues. Germline V gene lookup returns CDR1 MNHEY and CDR2 SVGAGI. Trimming stripped 2 bases from V and 9 bases from J, with 11 bases between. CDR3 sequence (DNA): TGTGCCAGCAGTTACGGGCGGGGGGGGCCCCAGCATTTT. Amino acid sequence: CASSYGRGGPQHF.

A few counts support this clone. The genes are TRBV5-1 and TRBJ1-1; no firm D call. This CDR3 region has 14 residues. With 4 bases removed from V and 0 bases from J, the gap between germline ends came to 10 bases. From germline, CDR1 is SGHRS and CDR2 YFSETQ. CDR3 sequence reads: CASSPQDLNTEAFF. The DNA for the CDR3 is TGCGCCAGCAGCCCCCAGGATTTGAACACTGAAGCTTTCTTT.

The chain uses TRBV5-5 and TRBJ2-5; D gene ambiguous. V was cut by 0 bases and J by 6 bases, with 12 bases left in between. The CDR3 length is 14 residues. Germline CDR1 SGHKS, CDR2 YYEKEE (reference sequence). The CDR3 DNA is TGTGCCAGCAGCTTGGATTACAGTACGCAGACCCAGTACTTC. Its protein is CASSLDYSTQTQYF.

This chain links TRBV14 with TRBJ2-3; D perhaps matches TRBD1 (6 bases). V dropped 3 bases and J dropped 4 bases, with 14 bases sitting between them. Germline V CDR1 and CDR2: SGHDN, FVKESK. This CDR3 is built from 15 residues. The chain's CDR3 is CASSQTATGADTQYF. The DNA of the CDR3 is TGTGCCAGCAGCCAGACGGCGACAGGAGCAGATACGCAGTATTTT.

This chain connects TRBV5-4 to TRBJ1-6; tentative D call: TRBD1 (6 bases). The CDR3 runs to 14 residues. Germline V gene data show CDR1 as SGHNT and CDR2 as YYREEE (reference sequence). V shed 3 bases and J shed 7 bases, with 11 bases lying between them. CDR3 residues: CASSSRDTNSPLHF. The CDR3 DNA reads as TGTGCCAGCAGCTCTCGGGACACAAATTCACCCCTCCACTTT.

This clone was observed a handful of times. The chain uses TRBV25-1 and TRBJ1-3; D might be TRBD1 (5 bases). CDR1 and CDR2 from the germline V gene are MGHDK and SYGVNS. This CDR3 is 15 amino acids long. The V end was cut by 1 base, the J end by 2 bases, with 9 bases between. CDR3 DNA: TGTGCCAGCAGTGAATTAGGGACTGCTGGAAACACCATATATTTT. It specifies CASSELGTAGNTIYF. The full variable domain, its missing parts supplied by reference TRBV25-1 and TRBJ1-3, is EADIYQTPRYLVIGTGKKITLECSQTMGHDKMYWYQQDPGMELHLIHYSYGVNSTEKGDLSSESTVSRIRTEHFPLTLESARPSHTSQYLCASSELGTAGNTIYFGEGSWLTVV.

The gene calls are TRBV19 and TRBJ1-1, with a tentative D call TRBD1 (6 bases). The CDR3 sequence is 13 residues long. CDR1 is LNHDA, CDR2 SQIVND, per germline (reference sequence). Trimming took off 4 bases at V and 0 bases at J, with 6 bases between the two ends. DNA for the CDR3: TGTGCCAGTAGTAGGACAGTGAACACTGAAGCTTTCTTT. Translation gives CASSRTVNTEAFF.

V and J are TRBV5-4 and TRBJ2-3; the match to TRBD2 covers 8 bases. V shed 2 bases and J 3 bases; nucleotides not matched to a gene: 11. CDR1 SGHNT and CDR2 YYREEE come from the germline V gene (reference sequence). The CDR3 has 17 amino acids. CDR3 sequence reads: CASSLGGLRGVTDTQYF. CDR3 sequence (DNA): TGTGCCAGCAGCTTAGGCGGTTTGCGGGGGGTAACAGATACGCAGTATTTT.

J is TRBJ2-5 and V is TRBV16, with TRBD2 matching over 7 bases. Trimming cost V 0 bases and J 2 bases; bases outside gene matches: 6. CDR3 length: 16 amino acids. From germline, CDR1 is KGHSY and CDR2 FQNENV. In DNA form, the CDR3 reads TGTGCCAGCAGCCAATCTTCGGCGGGGGTTCAAGAGACCCAGTACTTC. Amino acid sequence: CASSQSSAGVQETQYF.

V is TRBV6-1 and J is TRBJ1-2; no clear D. Germline values: CDR1 MNHNS, CDR2 SASEGT. V was clipped by 2 bases and J by 8 bases, with 12 bases between them. This CDR3 has 13 amino acids. As DNA, the CDR3 is TGTGCCAGCAGTGAATTAGGCGCCGGGGGCTACACCTTC. Residues: CASSELGAGGYTF.

V is TRBV4-3 and J is TRBJ1-2; a possible D gene is TRBD1 (6 bases). V was trimmed by 2 bases and J by 8 bases, leaving 15 bases between them. This CDR3 contains 14 residues. Germline-derived CDR1 and CDR2 are LGHNA and YSLEER. CDR3: CASSQTTGYIGYTF. The CDR3 nucleotides read TGCGCCAGCAGCCAAACTACAGGGTACATCGGCTACACCTTC.

The rearrangement joins TRBV13 to TRBJ1-6; D unclear. V was clipped by 0 bases and J by 5 bases, with 14 bases between them. The CDR3 length is 17 residues. Germline V CDR1 and CDR2: PRHDT, FYEKMQ (reference sequence). CDR3 bases: TGTGCCAGCAGCTTAGGAATAAGTACAGACCATAATTCACCCCTCCACTTT. It translates to CASSLGISTDHNSPLHF.

The chain links TRBV7-2 to TRBJ1-5; D is perhaps TRBD1 (5 bases). CDR1 is SGHTA and CDR2 is FQGNSA in the germline V gene. Trimming stripped 3 bases from V and 3 bases from J, with 9 bases between. The CDR3 loop spans 14 amino acids. The CDR3 sequence is CASSFRTPNQPQHF. CDR3 nucleotides: TGTGCCAGCAGCTTCAGGACACCCAATCAGCCCCAGCATTTT. The whole variable domain, remainder taken from reference TRBV7-2 and TRBJ1-5, is GAGVSQSPSNKVTEKGKDVELRCDPISGHTALYWYRQSLGQGLEFLIYFQGNSAPDKSGLPSDRFSAERTGGSVSTLTIQRTQQEDSAVYLCASSFRTPNQPQHFGDGTRLSIL.

In its sample, this clone was seen a few times. V gene TRBV5-6 combines with J gene TRBJ2-3; possibly TRBD2 for D (5 bases). Trimming removed 2 bases at V and 7 bases at J, with 11 bases between. Germline lookup yields CDR1 SGHDT and CDR2 YYEEEE. This CDR3 has 13 residues. Here the CDR3 DNA reads TGTGCCAGCAGCTTTAAAGCGGTGAATACGCAGTATTTT. Its translation is CASSFKAVNTQYF.

The V and J genes are TRBV9 and TRBJ2-1; D possibly corresponds to TRBD2 (7 bases). Germline CDR1 SGDLS, CDR2 YYNGEE. This CDR3 is built from 12 residues. The V end was cut by 7 bases, the J end by 6 bases, with 11 bases between. The CDR3 protein is CASGGAVNEQFF. Written as DNA, the CDR3 is TGTGCCAGCGGGGGGGCCGTCAATGAGCAGTTCTTC.

The rearrangement joins TRBV19 to TRBJ1-5; 7 positions match TRBD1. The CDR3 is 16 residues long. Germline CDR1 reads LNHDA; CDR2 reads SQIVND (reference sequence). The ends lost 5 bases at V and 7 bases at J; junction bases unmatched: 14. The CDR3 nucleotides read TGTGCCAGTAGTCTTACCCGACAGGGTAGTTTGCAGCCCCAGCATTTT. This gives the protein CASSLTRQGSLQPQHF.

The rearrangement links TRBV19 to TRBJ1-1; TRBD1 might be the D (6 bases). The V end was cut by 8 bases, the J end by 0 bases, with 16 bases between. The germline V gene has CDR1 LNHDA and CDR2 SQIVND (reference sequence). The length of the CDR3 is 15 residues. The CDR3 protein is CASLPDRRMNTEAFF. CDR3 DNA sequence: TGTGCCAGTTTACCGGACAGACGAATGAACACTGAAGCTTTCTTT.

The rearrangement links TRBV9 to TRBJ2-7; D is perhaps TRBD2 (5 bases). The CDR3 is 13 residues long. Germline CDR1 reads SGDLS; CDR2 reads YYNGEE. The V end was cut by 0 bases, the J end by 5 bases, with 9 bases between. The CDR3 coding sequence is TGTGCCAGCAGCGTAGGACACGGGGACGAGCAGTACTTC. Amino acid sequence: CASSVGHGDEQYF.